The 9 T cell receptor beta chains below were found in one sample sequenced in a study of blood T cell repertoires in COVID-19. Profiling relied on immunoSEQ multiplex PCR, and the TCRdb table lists in-frame clones only, not all of them. Here the sample spans approximately 160,000 clones, approximately 81% being singletons. The sequenced material came from PBMCs or T cells enriched from blood (not recorded which). The receptor set was obtained from a woman in her forties or fifties who had recovered from COVID-19.

A remark on this clone: One end of the junction is discordant with germline, which a read error may explain. V and J are TRBV18 and TRBJ2-4, with a weak D call TRBD2 (6 bases). Germline CDR1 reads KGHSH; CDR2 reads LQKENI. The CDR3 spans 15 residues. CDR3 in amino acids: CASSPPRGPKIIQYF. CDR3 bases: TGTGCCAGCTCACCACCGCGGGGCCCCAAAATCATTCAGTACTTC.

This chain uses TRBV5-6 with TRBJ1-3; D is undetermined. Per germline, CDR1 SGHDT and CDR2 YYEEEE. The CDR3 is 14 amino acids. V was shortened by 2 bases and J by 1 base, with 7 bases between the two germline ends. CDR3 amino acids: CASSFAGSGNTIYF. CDR3 coding DNA: TGTGCCAGCAGCTTTGCAGGATCTGGAAACACCATATATTTT.

J is TRBJ1-6 and V is TRBV5-4; tentatively, D is TRBD1 (6 bases). Trimming cost V 0 bases and J 7 bases, with 8 bases left between them. Germline CDR1 is SGHNT and CDR2 is YYREEE (reference sequence). The CDR3 covers 14 residues. Here the CDR3 reads CASSLGGQNSPLHF. In DNA form, the CDR3 reads TGTGCCAGCAGCTTGGGGGGGCAAAATTCACCCCTCCACTTT.

V and J are TRBV29-1 and TRBJ1-1; D is ambiguous. The CDR3 is 15 residues long. The V and J ends lost 3 bases and 1 base respectively, with 15 bases between them. CDR1 is SQVTM and CDR2 is ANQGSEA in the germline V gene. CDR3 loop: CSVDEGFRANTEAFF. The DNA for the CDR3 is TGCAGCGTTGACGAGGGATTTCGGGCGAACACTGAAGCTTTCTTT.

Only a few counts were recorded for this clone. The V call is TRBV25-1, the J call TRBJ2-5, with 12 nucleotides matching TRBD1. This CDR3 has 14 residues. The trim removed 6 bases at V and 4 bases at J, leaving 3 bases unmatched. Germline V gene lookup returns CDR1 MGHDK and CDR2 SYGVNS. The CDR3 protein is CASSGTGGIETQYF. The DNA for the CDR3 is TGTGCCAGCAGCGGGACAGGGGGCATAGAGACCCAGTACTTC.

The chain carries TRBV28 and TRBJ2-7; D uncertain. The V and J ends lost 6 bases and 3 bases respectively, with 9 bases between them. CDR1 and CDR2 from the germline V gene are MDHEN and SYDVKM. The CDR3 has 12 residues. CDR3 DNA sequence: TGTGCCAGCAGCTCCCAGGTCTACGAGCAGTACTTC. This gives the protein CASSSQVYEQYF.

V and J are TRBV3-1 (or the pseudogene TRBV3-2) and TRBJ1-6, with D perhaps TRBD1 (5 bases). This CDR3 is 13 amino acids long. V was shortened by 1 base and J by 7 bases, with 5 bases between the two germline ends. Looked up from germline, CDR1 is LGHDT and CDR2 is YNNKEL (reference sequence). The CDR3 sequence is CASSQGTNSPLHF. CDR3 bases: TGTGCCAGCAGCCAAGGGACAAATTCACCCCTCCACTTT.

As regards this clone: In the same sample, other DNA sequences code for this CDR3. The rearrangement links TRBV7-9 to TRBJ1-6, with D possibly TRBD1 on 6 matching bases. The CDR3 spans 13 residues. V was cut by 1 base and J by 8 bases, with 6 bases left in between. CDR1 and CDR2 from the germline V gene are SEHNR and FQNEAQ (reference sequence). The DNA of the CDR3 is TGTGCCAGCAGCTTAGAGGGGGATTCACCCCTCCACTTT. Its protein product is CASSLEGDSPLHF.

The genes are TRBV7-2 and TRBJ2-7; a weak D match, TRBD2 (6 bases). Germline V gives CDR1 SGHTA, CDR2 FQGNSA. V lost 5 bases to trimming and J lost 3 bases, with 17 bases between them. The CDR3 length is 15 residues. This chain's CDR3 is CASSHEGTGVYEQYF. CDR3 DNA sequence: TGTGCCAGCAGCCATGAGGGGACTGGAGTCTACGAGCAGTACTTC.